The 30 T cell receptor beta chains given below trace back to one sample, sequenced in a study of radiation and T cells in renal cell carcinoma. Time point described: blood 2 weeks post-SBRT. Specified treatment: 15 Gy SBRT to primary tumor, nephrectomy 4 weeks later. TCRdb's table, derived via immunoSEQ multiplex PCR, lists solely in-frame clones and lacks some. The repertoire holds about 130,000 clones, with 65% to 85% as singletons. The sample here was blood, taken from a patient whose treatment included radiotherapy and nephrectomy. These receptors came from a middle-aged man with renal cell carcinoma.

V and J are TRBV5-1 and TRBJ2-1; no definite D call. Germline CDR1 reads SGHRS; CDR2 reads YFSETQ. The CDR3 sequence is 15 residues long. Trimming removed 0 bases at V and 0 bases at J, with 7 bases between. Written as DNA, the CDR3 is TGCGCCAGCAGCTTGGGAGTAACCTCCTACAATGAGCAGTTCTTC. Translating gives CASSLGVTSYNEQFF.

The chain uses TRBV7-9 and TRBJ2-7; no firm D call. Trimming left V 5 bases short and J 6 bases short, with 17 bases between. Germline V lookup: CDR1 SEHNR, CDR2 FQNEAQ (reference sequence). The CDR3 covers 14 residues. DNA of the CDR3: TGTGCCAGCAGCACCGGTCCGGGTGCTGGCGAGCAGTACTTC. Encoded protein: CASSTGPGAGEQYF.

This clone was picked up one time. The chain links TRBV4-2 to TRBJ2-7; unclear D gene. This CDR3 is built from 11 residues. Between the trimmed V and J ends, which lost 1 base and 5 bases, there was a span of 3 bases. Germline CDR1 is LGHNA and CDR2 is YNFKEQ. The CDR3 protein is CASSQGNEQYF. The CDR3 coding sequence is TGTGCCAGCAGCCAAGGGAACGAGCAGTACTTC.

The rearrangement joins TRBV25-1 to TRBJ1-1, with D possibly matching TRBD1 (5 bases). Germline CDR1 MGHDK, CDR2 SYGVNS. The germline V and J ends were trimmed by 0 bases and 11 bases, with 16 bases remaining between them. The CDR3 is 14 residues long. The CDR3 spells CASSEYHRMGLAFF. The CDR3 DNA sequence: TGTGCCAGCAGTGAATATCACAGGATGGGACTTGCTTTCTTT.

With respect to this clone: The sample has other DNA sequences that encode this CDR3 too. CDR3 region: CASSPYNEQFF. The CDR3 bases are TGTGCCAGCAGCCCTTACAATGAGCAGTTCTTC. V and J are TRBV7-2 and TRBJ2-1; D uncertain. CDR1 and CDR2 from the germline V gene are SGHTA and FQGNSA. The CDR3 has 11 amino acids. V was cut by 5 bases and J by 4 bases, with 3 bases left in between.

This sequence joins TRBV5-1 and TRBJ1-2; D call uncertain. This CDR3 region has 15 residues. Per germline, CDR1 SGHRS and CDR2 YFSETQ. V was cut by 4 bases and J by 4 bases, with 17 bases left in between. The CDR3 reads CASSLGGTQLYGYTF. DNA of the CDR3: TGCGCCAGCAGCCTCGGAGGTACCCAACTCTATGGCTACACCTTC.

This chain connects TRBV4-3 to TRBJ2-3, with a tentative D call TRBD2 (6 bases). The CDR3 runs to 16 residues. Trimming shortened V by 1 base and J by 8 bases, and 19 bases separated the two germline ends. Per the germline V gene, CDR1 is LGHNA and CDR2 is YSLEER. CDR3 residues: CASSQGGVSVGGTQYF. For the CDR3, the DNA is TGCGCCAGCAGCCAAGGGGGGGTTTCCGTGGGAGGTACGCAGTATTTT.

J is TRBJ2-6 and V is TRBV4-2, with 7 bases lining up with TRBD1. Per germline, CDR1 LGHNA and CDR2 YNFKEQ. The V segment lost 2 bases and the J segment 0 bases; nucleotides outside the gene matches: 7. The CDR3 has 18 residues. Written as DNA, the CDR3 is TGTGCCAGCAGCCAACCTGGGACAGCCCACTCTGGGGCCAACGTCCTGACTTTC. This gives the protein CASSQPGTAHSGANVLTF.

This clone was found a few times. The rearrangement joins TRBV30 to TRBJ1-1, with no clear D. The CDR3 totals 13 residues. Trimming left V 2 bases short and J 3 bases short, with 10 bases between. The V gene's germline CDR1 is GTSNPN and CDR2 SVGIG (reference sequence). The CDR3, as DNA: TGTGCCTGGAGTTGGATCTGGGACACTGAAGCTTTCTTT. This codes for CAWSWIWDTEAFF.

V and J are TRBV7-2 and TRBJ2-7; TRBD1 aligns across 7 bases. Germline V gene data show CDR1 as SGHTA and CDR2 as FQGNSA. Trimming at V came to 6 bases and at J to 5 bases, leaving 13 bases not matched to a gene. The CDR3 totals 15 residues. Here the CDR3 reads CASRYTWDSNNEQYF. The CDR3 DNA sequence: TGTGCCAGCAGGTATACATGGGACAGCAACAACGAGCAGTACTTC. Complete variable domain (other parts from reference TRBV7-2 and TRBJ2-7): GAGVSQSPSNKVTEKGKDVELRCDPISGHTALYWYRQSLGQGLEFLIYFQGNSAPDKSGLPSDRFSAERTGGSVSTLTIQRTQQEDSAVYLCASRYTWDSNNEQYFGPGTRLTVT.

The gene calls are TRBV21-1 and TRBJ1-4; TRBD1, the table's D call, lacks a check against the DNA. TRBV21-1 represents a pseudogene. This CDR3 contains 13 residues. The CDR3 is CASSLAGKEKLFF. The CDR3 region has the DNA TGTGCCAGCAGCTTGGCAGGGAAGGAAAAACTGTTTTTT.

As to this clone: This CDR3 is also generated by other DNA sequences in the sample. This rearrangement joins TRBV2 to TRBJ1-2; weak D call: TRBD1 (5 bases). Germline loops: CDR1 SNHLY, CDR2 FYNNEI. There are 12 residues in the CDR3. V lost 6 bases, J lost 1 base, and 6 bases lay in between. CDR3 sequence reads: CASRDNNYGYTF. For the CDR3, the DNA is TGTGCCAGCAGGGACAATAACTATGGCTACACCTTC.

This chain connects TRBV5-8 to TRBJ1-2, with TRBD1 identical over 12 bases. CDR1 and CDR2 (germline): SGHTS, YDEGEE. The CDR3 runs 17 residues. Unmatched junction bases numbered 15, after V lost 4 bases and J lost 8 bases. CDR3 in DNA: TGTGCCAGCAGCCCATCCGGGACAGGGGGCGGAAACAAGGGCTACACCTTC. It specifies CASSPSGTGGGNKGYTF.

The chain has TRBV2 and TRBJ1-1, with 8 bases identical to TRBD1. Germline V gene data show CDR1 as SNHLY and CDR2 as FYNNEI. V gave up 7 bases and J gave up 1 base; unmatched junction bases: 8. The CDR3 extends over 15 amino acids. CDR3 amino acids: CASNGQGDSNTEAFF. The CDR3 coding sequence is TGTGCCAGCAACGGACAGGGCGATTCGAACACTGAAGCTTTCTTT.

The chain links TRBV7-6 to TRBJ2-7; 8 nucleotides agree with TRBD2. V shed 5 bases and J 2 bases; nucleotides not matched to a gene: 8. Germline V gives CDR1 SGHVS, CDR2 FNYEAQ. This CDR3 comprises 15 residues. This CDR3 is CASSPGLALTYEQYF. In DNA, the CDR3 is TGTGCCAGCAGCCCAGGACTAGCCCTAACCTACGAGCAGTACTTC.

This sequence joins TRBV9 and TRBJ2-5, with D tentatively TRBD2 (5 bases). The CDR3 spans 16 residues. In germline, CDR1 is SGDLS, CDR2 YYNGEE. Trimming shortened V by 0 bases and J by 0 bases, and 12 bases separated the two germline ends. Here the CDR3 DNA reads TGTGCCAGCAGCGTAGCGGGATCCTTGTACCAAGAGACCCAGTACTTC. It is translated as CASSVAGSLYQETQYF.

The chain is built from TRBV19 and TRBJ2-2, with 7 bases aligning to TRBD2. With V trimmed by 6 bases and J by 0 bases, 4 bases remained unmatched. Germline assignment: CDR1 LNHDA and CDR2 SQIVND (reference sequence). CDR3 length equals 15 residues. Here the CDR3 reads CASSLGLANTGELFF. In DNA form, the CDR3 reads TGTGCCAGTAGCCTCGGACTAGCGAACACCGGGGAGCTGTTTTTT.

V and J are TRBV19 and TRBJ2-2; no clear D. V lost 3 bases, J lost 1 base, and 6 bases lay in between. Germline-derived CDR1 and CDR2 are LNHDA and SQIVND (reference sequence). The CDR3 covers 14 residues. The CDR3 DNA follows: TGTGCCAGTAGTATTAAGGGGAACACCGGGGAGCTGTTTTTT. It is translated as CASSIKGNTGELFF.

This clone is classed as medium-sized. The chain employs TRBV30 and TRBJ1-1; D remains ambiguous. With 0 bases removed from V and 6 bases from J, the gap between germline ends came to 5 bases. The length of the CDR3 is 11 residues. The germline V gene encodes CDR1 GTSNPN and CDR2 SVGIG (reference sequence). The CDR3 DNA is TGTGCCTGGAGTGTATACTCTGAAGCTTTCTTT. It translates to CAWSVYSEAFF. Using reference TRBV30 and TRBJ1-1 for the parts outside the CDR3, the full variable domain is SQTIHQWPATLVQPVGSPLSLECTVEGTSNPNLYWYRQAAGRGLQLLFYSVGIGQISSEVPQNLSASRPQDRQFILSSKKLLLSDSGFYLCAWSVYSEAFFGQGTRLTVV.

In nucleotides, the CDR3 is TGTGCCAGCAGGGCAGGGGTCCTCCGCACAGATACGCAGTATTTT. Residues: CASRAGVLRTDTQYF. The genes are TRBV7-2 and TRBJ2-3, with a tentative D call TRBD1 (6 bases). CDR1 is SGHTA and CDR2 is FQGNSA in the germline V gene. CDR3 size: 15 residues. V lost 6 bases and J lost 1, with 14 bases in between.

The chain couples TRBV5-1 to TRBJ2-3; the D gene could be TRBD1 or TRBD2 (5 bases each). Trimming removed 0 bases at V and 2 bases at J, with 10 bases between. Looked up from germline, CDR1 is SGHRS and CDR2 is YFSETQ. This CDR3 has 15 amino acids. CDR3 in DNA: TGCGCCAGCAGCTTGGGGGACCTACTCACAGATACGCAGTATTTT. As protein: CASSLGDLLTDTQYF.

J is TRBJ1-2 and V is TRBV15, with D uncertain. CDR1 LNHNV and CDR2 YYDKDF come from the germline V gene (reference sequence). The CDR3 is 17 residues long. The V end was cut by 0 bases, the J end by 4 bases, with 18 bases between. CDR3 sequence reads: CATSRDLAGQETYGYTF. The CDR3 DNA reads as TGTGCCACCAGCAGAGATCTAGCAGGTCAGGAAACCTATGGCTACACCTTC.

The rearrangement joins TRBV19 to TRBJ1-1; D ambiguous. The CDR3 runs to 14 residues. Trimming removed 4 bases from V and 4 bases from J, with 13 bases in between. In germline, CDR1 is LNHDA, CDR2 SQIVND (reference sequence). CDR3 coding DNA: TGTGCCAGTAGTAGGGAAGTGCTGGGCACTGAAGCTTTCTTT. Amino acid sequence: CASSREVLGTEAFF. Full variable domain (outside the CDR3, taken from reference TRBV19 and TRBJ1-1): DGGITQSPKYLFRKEGQNVTLSCEQNLNHDAMYWYRQDPGQGLRLIYYSQIVNDFQKGDIAEGYSVSREKKESFPLTVTSAQKNPTAFYLCASSREVLGTEAFFGQGTRLTVV.

The count of this clone is one. The J gene is TRBJ1-1, the V gene TRBV7-9; 8 positions match TRBD1. The CDR3 runs to 15 residues. Per the germline V gene, CDR1 is SEHNR and CDR2 is FQNEAQ (reference sequence). V lost 5 bases, J lost 1 base, and 6 bases stayed unmatched. The CDR3 is CASSLGQGKNTEAFF. The CDR3 DNA reads TGTGCCAGCAGCCTCGGACAGGGTAAGAACACTGAAGCTTTCTTT.

This chain uses TRBV25-1 with TRBJ2-5, with 7 bases lining up with TRBD1. The CDR3 totals 15 residues. The V and J ends lost 4 bases and 5 bases, in that order; junction bases with no gene match: 10. From germline, CDR1 is MGHDK and CDR2 SYGVNS. The chain's CDR3 is CASSGTGLAGETQYF. The CDR3 nucleotides read TGTGCCAGCAGTGGGACAGGTCTGGCGGGTGAGACCCAGTACTTC.

In this sample, this clone turned up a few times. V usage is TRBV25-1 and J usage is TRBJ1-4; D uncertain. This CDR3 contains 13 residues. The V end lost 0 bases, the J end lost 6 bases, and 5 bases lay between the germline ends. CDR1 is MGHDK, CDR2 SYGVNS, per germline. The CDR3: CASSEYGDEKLFF. For the CDR3, the DNA is TGTGCCAGCAGTGAATACGGGGATGAAAAACTGTTTTTT.

The rearrangement uses TRBV27 and TRBJ1-5; 9 bases align to TRBD1. V dropped 5 bases and J dropped 5; count of bases not matched to a gene: 4. The CDR3 is 14 amino acids. Per germline, CDR1 MNHEY and CDR2 SMNVEV (reference sequence). The CDR3 bases are TGTGCCAGCAGTCTCGGGACAGGGTATCAGCCCCAGCATTTT. Translation: CASSLGTGYQPQHF.

The V call is TRBV2, the J call TRBJ1-2; D is perhaps TRBD1 (6 bases). Trimming cost V 10 bases and J 8 bases, with 17 bases left between them. Per germline, CDR1 SNHLY and CDR2 FYNNEI. CDR3 length: 12 residues. The CDR3 protein is CATLGQSGGYTF. The DNA for the CDR3 is TGTGCCACCCTAGGACAGTCAGGAGGCTACACCTTC.

The chain links TRBV19 to TRBJ2-1; possibly TRBD2 for D (9 bases). Per the germline V gene, CDR1 is LNHDA and CDR2 is SQIVND (reference sequence). V lost 2 bases and J 8 bases, leaving 28 bases between the germline ends. CDR3 size: 19 residues. In DNA form, the CDR3 reads TGTGCCAGTAGTATACGGACAGGGCGGAGCGGGAGGCCCCTCGATGAGCAGTTCTTC. The encoded protein is CASSIRTGRSGRPLDEQFF.

The rearrangement links TRBV5-1 to TRBJ2-5; 8 nucleotides agree with TRBD1. J lost 5 bases, V lost 4 bases, and 10 bases had no gene match. The V gene's germline CDR1 is SGHRS and CDR2 YFSETQ. CDR3 length: 15 residues. The CDR3 sequence: CASSLSGDRHETQYF. In DNA form, the CDR3 reads TGCGCCAGCAGCCTGTCAGGGGACAGGCATGAGACCCAGTACTTC.